This entry concerns a single T cell receptor (beta chain). Its cognate antigen is unknown. This entry comes from a study of T cell responses to AZD1222 COVID-19 vaccine. Germline lookup yields CDR1 LNHDA and CDR2 SQIVND (reference sequence). The CDR3 is 15 amino acids. Trimming stripped 7 bases from V and 4 bases from J, with 16 bases between. Clones were sequenced by immunoSEQ multiplex PCR, and TCRdb holds only the in-frame ones, with some missing. The sample shows 130,000 or so clones, roughly 93% of them seen only once. The study's findings and limits: When two AZD1222 doses had been given, Spike-specific TCR breadth and depth rose. The number of AZD1222 recipients seropositive at baseline was only 6 or 7. Most donors were white British and more were female, and clonal diversity was possibly underestimated.

The sequence derives from an adult in good health. The sequencing used peripheral blood, collected on day 0 of AZD1222 vaccination. V and J are TRBV19 and TRBJ2-2; possibly TRBD2 for D (6 bases). The CDR3 spells CASISRVGGTGELFF. In DNA, the CDR3 is TGTGCCAGTATAAGCAGGGTCGGGGGCACCGGGGAGCTGTTTTTT.